This T cell receptor beta chain was profiled in a study of technical replicates of blood from a few donors. V was pared by 3 bases and J by 9 bases, with 13 bases between. The CDR3 sequence is 13 residues long. The germline V gene encodes CDR1 SGDLS and CDR2 YYNGEE. The data were produced by immunoSEQ multiplex PCR, yet TCRdb's version contains in-frame clones alone and is incomplete. The sample has more than 11,000 clones; roughly 80% are singletons. Sequencing input: PBMCs. The TCR originated in a human donor in good health. This sequence joins TRBV9 and TRBJ2-1; D unclear. The CDR3 bases are TGTGCCAGCAGCGGAGAAGTCCCCGGTGAGCAGTTCTTC. It translates to CASSGEVPGEQFF.